One and the same sample provided the 22 T cell receptor beta chains below, sequenced in a study of shared clonotypes between healthy human individuals. Clones were sequenced by immunoSEQ multiplex PCR, and TCRdb holds only the in-frame ones, with some missing. The table has around 340,000 clones, around 67% seen once; the top ten hold roughly 10%. Sequenced material: memory CD4+ T cells sorted from blood. The sample's subset: CD45RA-negative fraction. Receptor source: a man aged 25 to 45 in good health.

This clone was seen more than once but under ten times. This chain connects TRBV5-4 to TRBJ2-5; 7 bases line up with TRBD1. The germline V gene has CDR1 SGHNT and CDR2 YYREEE (reference sequence). Germline trimming cut 0 bases from V and 6 bases from J; bases unmatched to any gene: 11. This CDR3 has 16 residues. The CDR3 is CASSLGQRTGGQTQYF. The CDR3 region has the DNA TGTGCCAGCAGCTTGGGGCAGCGGACAGGCGGGCAGACCCAGTACTTC.

J is TRBJ2-5 and V is TRBV5-6; D may correspond to TRBD1 or TRBD2 (5 bases each). V lost 7 bases and J 4 bases, leaving 20 bases between the germline ends. In germline, CDR1 is SGHDT, CDR2 YYEEEE. CDR3 size: 15 residues. In nucleotides, the CDR3 is TGTGCCAGCCGGGAAGGACTCGGGACGGGAGAGACCCAGTACTTC. Amino acid sequence: CASREGLGTGETQYF.

The chain combines TRBV10-3 with TRBJ2-5, with 7 bases that match TRBD1. Losses at the gene ends were 6 bases for V and 5 bases for J; bases not matched to a gene: 0. Germline V lookup: CDR1 ENHRY, CDR2 SYGVKD. The CDR3 runs 11 residues. CDR3 nucleotides: TGTGCCATCAGGACAGGGGAGACCCAGTACTTC. This translates into CAIRTGETQYF.

The chain recombines TRBV30 with TRBJ2-7; D might be TRBD2 (5 bases). The CDR3 is 13 residues long. The germline V and J ends were trimmed by 5 bases and 7 bases, with 18 bases remaining between them. Germline assignment: CDR1 GTSNPN and CDR2 SVGIG (reference sequence). The CDR3 here is CAWQKQPGCEQYF. In DNA form, the CDR3 reads TGTGCCTGGCAAAAACAGCCGGGGTGTGAGCAGTACTTC.

At least ten counts were recorded for this clone. The CDR3 loop is CASSFGLAGGSNEQFF. The CDR3 DNA sequence: TGCGCCAGCAGCTTTGGGCTAGCGGGAGGGTCGAATGAGCAGTTCTTC. V and J are TRBV5-1 and TRBJ2-1, with 12 bases identical to TRBD2. This CDR3 is built from 16 residues. Germline V CDR1 and CDR2: SGHRS, YFSETQ. V lost 2 bases, J lost 7 bases, and 7 bases stayed unmatched.

The rearrangement uses TRBV5-4 and TRBJ1-4, with D uncertain. This CDR3 is 13 amino acids long. Germline CDR1 SGHNT, CDR2 YYREEE (reference sequence). V gave up 0 bases and J gave up 8 bases, with 8 bases separating them. The chain's CDR3 is CASSLDPHEKLFF. The CDR3 DNA reads as TGTGCCAGCAGCTTGGACCCACACGAAAAACTGTTTTTT.

This clone was seen only once. This chain joins TRBV5-4 and TRBJ2-5, with 7 bases that match TRBD1. Germline trimming cut 4 bases from V and 3 bases from J; bases unmatched to any gene: 6. The CDR3 sequence is 14 residues long. CDR1 SGHNT and CDR2 YYREEE come from the germline V gene (reference sequence). Here the CDR3 DNA reads TGTGCCAGCAGCCCTATGACAGGGAAAGAGACCCAGTACTTC. This encodes CASSPMTGKETQYF.

The J gene is TRBJ1-2, the V gene TRBV5-6; no clear D gene. The CDR3 has 15 residues. V lost 5 bases, J lost 1 base, and 15 bases lay in between. The germline CDR1 and CDR2 sequences are SGHDT and YYEEEE. The CDR3 protein is CASSNSPTLNYGYTF. DNA of the CDR3: TGTGCCAGCAGTAACAGCCCAACTCTTAACTATGGCTACACCTTC.

V usage is TRBV9 and J usage is TRBJ1-2; no definite D call. This CDR3 has 14 amino acids. V lost 0 bases to trimming and J lost 2 bases, with 8 bases between them. The germline CDR1 and CDR2 sequences are SGDLS and YYNGEE. The CDR3 DNA reads TGTGCCAGCAGCGTAGATTCAGGCAACTATGGCTACACCTTC. Translated: CASSVDSGNYGYTF.

This clone has more than one count but fewer than ten. J is TRBJ1-1 and V is TRBV5-4, with unresolved D. In germline, CDR1 is SGHNT, CDR2 YYREEE (reference sequence). This CDR3 has 15 residues. The V end lost 0 bases, the J end lost 0 bases, and 9 bases lay between the germline ends. CDR3 region: CASSLGVGLNTEAFF. The CDR3 nucleotides are TGTGCCAGCAGCTTGGGCGTAGGATTGAACACTGAAGCTTTCTTT.

The V gene is TRBV18, the J gene TRBJ1-2; D is uncertain. The CDR3 contains 14 residues. V was trimmed by 2 bases and J by 4 bases, leaving 11 bases between them. In germline, CDR1 is KGHSH, CDR2 LQKENI. CDR3 protein: CASSPGQDFYGYTF. DNA of the CDR3: TGTGCCAGCTCACCAGGCCAGGATTTCTATGGCTACACCTTC.

The chain links TRBV5-1 to TRBJ2-7; D gene uncertain. Per the germline V gene, CDR1 is SGHRS and CDR2 is YFSETQ. The CDR3 sequence is 14 residues long. The V end was cut by 0 bases, the J end by 3 bases, with 10 bases between. The chain's CDR3 is CASSLGPGSYEQYF. CDR3 bases: TGCGCCAGCAGCTTGGGGCCCGGAAGCTACGAGCAGTACTTC.

This clone was recorded at least ten times. The chain links TRBV19 to TRBJ1-2; no reliable D call. Germline CDR1 reads LNHDA; CDR2 reads SQIVND (reference sequence). Between the trimmed V and J ends, which lost 3 bases and 0 bases, there was a span of 8 bases. This CDR3 has 14 amino acids. The CDR3, as DNA: TGTGCCAGTAGTATCGCCTCGGCTAACTATGGCTACACCTTC. This sequence encodes CASSIASANYGYTF.

The chain couples TRBV5-1 to TRBJ2-5; unclear D gene. V lost 1 base and J 0 bases, leaving 22 bases between the germline ends. CDR3 size: 19 residues. Germline loops: CDR1 SGHRS, CDR2 YFSETQ. This CDR3 is CASSLNRGPISFNQETQYF. CDR3 bases: TGCGCCAGCAGCTTGAATAGAGGCCCCATCAGTTTTAACCAAGAGACCCAGTACTTC.

The V gene is TRBV25-1, the J gene TRBJ2-5, with D hard to call. Per the germline V gene, CDR1 is MGHDK and CDR2 is SYGVNS. The V end lost 1 base, the J end lost 2 bases, and 5 bases lay between the germline ends. The CDR3 is 13 amino acids. CDR3 sequence reads: CASSESSQETQYF. CDR3 nucleotides: TGTGCCAGCAGTGAATCCTCTCAAGAGACCCAGTACTTC.

This chain connects TRBV4-1 to TRBJ2-7; D remains unclear. V shed 1 base and J shed 3 bases, with 16 bases lying between them. In germline, CDR1 is MGHRA, CDR2 YSYEKL. CDR3 length: 16 residues. The DNA for the CDR3 is TGCGCCAGCAGCCAAGTGTTCAGAGCTTACAACTACGAGCAGTACTTC. The encoded protein is CASSQVFRAYNYEQYF.

The genes are TRBV28 and TRBJ1-4; D gene uncertain. Germline assignment: CDR1 MDHEN and CDR2 SYDVKM. V was clipped by 8 bases and J by 0 bases, with 13 bases between them. The CDR3 is made up of 15 amino acids. The CDR3 spells CASSSPFATNEKLFF. Here the CDR3 DNA reads TGTGCCAGCTCCTCCCCGTTCGCAACTAATGAAAAACTGTTTTTT.

This chain joins TRBV29-1 and TRBJ2-5; D might be TRBD1 or TRBD2, each matching 5 bases. Between the trimmed V and J ends, which lost 0 bases and 2 bases, there was a span of 19 bases. The germline CDR1 and CDR2 sequences are SQVTM and ANQGSEA. This CDR3 spans 17 amino acids. The CDR3 DNA reads TGCAGCGTTGAAGAACCCCTCGGGGCGGTTGGGCAAGAGACCCAGTACTTC. It yields the protein CSVEEPLGAVGQETQYF.

This chain connects TRBV16 to TRBJ2-5; D remains ambiguous. V lost 3 bases and J lost 5, with 16 bases in between. The CDR3 spans 15 residues. CDR1 and CDR2 from the germline V gene are KGHSY and FQNENV. The CDR3 region is CASSQRMYPAETQYF. In nucleotides, the CDR3 is TGTGCCAGCAGCCAGCGAATGTACCCAGCGGAGACCCAGTACTTC.

V usage is TRBV2 and J usage is TRBJ1-1; 10 nucleotides line up with TRBD1. The V gene's germline CDR1 is SNHLY and CDR2 FYNNEI. The CDR3 runs to 13 residues. The V and J ends lost 6 bases and 11 bases, in that order; junction bases with no gene match: 9. Written as DNA, the CDR3 is TGTGCCAGCAGGAAGACAGGGGGCGCCGAGGCTTTCTTT. It translates to CASRKTGGAEAFF.

The rearrangement uses TRBV23-1 and TRBJ1-4, with D maybe TRBD1 (6 bases). TRBV23-1 is annotated as an ORF whose role is uncertain. The CDR3 totals 14 residues. V was shortened by 7 bases and J by 5 bases, with 14 bases between the two germline ends. The CDR3 sequence: CASTLSDSNEKLFF. The CDR3 nucleotides read TGCGCCAGCACTCTCTCGGACAGCAATGAAAAACTGTTTTTT.

The gene calls are TRBV30 and TRBJ2-1, with 16 positions matching TRBD2. This CDR3 comprises 16 residues. Germline CDR1 and CDR2: GTSNPN and SVGIG (reference sequence). Trimming took 1 base from V and 9 from J; bases not matched to a gene: 6. The CDR3 DNA follows: TGTGCCTGGAGTGCAGGGACTAGCGGGAGGGCCATTGAGCAGTTCTTC. It codes for CAWSAGTSGRAIEQFF.